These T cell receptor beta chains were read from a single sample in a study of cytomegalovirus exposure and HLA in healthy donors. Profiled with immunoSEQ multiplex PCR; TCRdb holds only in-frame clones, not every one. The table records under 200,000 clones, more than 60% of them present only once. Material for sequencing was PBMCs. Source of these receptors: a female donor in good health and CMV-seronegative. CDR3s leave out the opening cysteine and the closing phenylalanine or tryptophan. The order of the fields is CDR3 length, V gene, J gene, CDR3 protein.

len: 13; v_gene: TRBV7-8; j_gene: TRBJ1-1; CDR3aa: ASSLADRENTEAF
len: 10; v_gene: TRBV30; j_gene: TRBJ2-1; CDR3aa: AWSDRYNEQF
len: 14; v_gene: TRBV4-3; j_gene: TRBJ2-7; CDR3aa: ASSPRGGYPSYEQY
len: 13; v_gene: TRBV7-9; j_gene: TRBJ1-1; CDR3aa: SSSFSGRGNTEAF
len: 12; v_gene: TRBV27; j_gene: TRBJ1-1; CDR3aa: ASRHRLWPTEAF
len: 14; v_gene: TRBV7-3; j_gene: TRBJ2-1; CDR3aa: ASSPGGAGVRNEQF
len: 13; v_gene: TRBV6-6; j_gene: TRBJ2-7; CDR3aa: ASSLGGSRSYEQY
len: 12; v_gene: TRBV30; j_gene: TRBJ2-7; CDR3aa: AWSVWGRGTEQY
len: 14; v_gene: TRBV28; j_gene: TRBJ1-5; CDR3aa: ASSLSRTGGYQPQH
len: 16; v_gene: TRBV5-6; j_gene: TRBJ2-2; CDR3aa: ASSLVTSGGAVTGELF
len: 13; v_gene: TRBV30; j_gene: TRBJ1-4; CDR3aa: AWTRDFTTNEKLF
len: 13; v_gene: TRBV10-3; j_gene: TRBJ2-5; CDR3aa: AISETGSFQETQY
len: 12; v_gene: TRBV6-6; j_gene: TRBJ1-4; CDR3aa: ASIRGQGDEKLF
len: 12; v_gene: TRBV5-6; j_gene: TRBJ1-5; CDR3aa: ASNSGGWDQPQH
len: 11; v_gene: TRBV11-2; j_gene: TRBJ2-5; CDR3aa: ASSGRGIETQY
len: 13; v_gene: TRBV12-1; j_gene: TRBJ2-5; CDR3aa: ASSFAAGGGETQY
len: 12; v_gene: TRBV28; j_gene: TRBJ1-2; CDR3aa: ASSLGQANYGYT
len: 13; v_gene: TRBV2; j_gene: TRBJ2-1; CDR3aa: ASSVEGRGSGEQF
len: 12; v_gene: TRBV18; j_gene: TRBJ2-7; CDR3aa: ASCRDSTTYEQY
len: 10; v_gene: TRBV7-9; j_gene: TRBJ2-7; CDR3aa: ASSSSGYEQY
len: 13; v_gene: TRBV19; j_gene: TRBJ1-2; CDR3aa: ASSIEDLTDYGYT
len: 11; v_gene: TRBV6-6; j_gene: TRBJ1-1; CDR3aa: AHQEVVVTEAF
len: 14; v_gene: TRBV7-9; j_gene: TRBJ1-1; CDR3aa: ASSLGWEEKYTEAF
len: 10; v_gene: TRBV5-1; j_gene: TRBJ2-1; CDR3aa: ASSFSSNEQF
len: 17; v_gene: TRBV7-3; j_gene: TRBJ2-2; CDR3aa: ASSLSPGLAGGNTGELF
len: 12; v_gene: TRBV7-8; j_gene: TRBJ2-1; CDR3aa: ASSSIGQGKSQF
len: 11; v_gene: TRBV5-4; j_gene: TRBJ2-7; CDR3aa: ASSLGSSYEQY
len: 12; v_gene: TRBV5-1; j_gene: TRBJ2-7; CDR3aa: ASSPMTSGYEQY
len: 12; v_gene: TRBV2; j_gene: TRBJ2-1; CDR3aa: ASNTAGQYNEQF
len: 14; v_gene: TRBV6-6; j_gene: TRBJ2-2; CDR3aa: ASSYRPGTGPGELF
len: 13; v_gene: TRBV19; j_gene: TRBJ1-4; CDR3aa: ASSISQATNEKLF
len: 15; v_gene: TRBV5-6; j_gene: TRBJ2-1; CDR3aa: ASSILPVGLAGDEQF
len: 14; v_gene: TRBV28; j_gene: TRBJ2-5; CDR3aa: ATQPSGTSGGGTQY
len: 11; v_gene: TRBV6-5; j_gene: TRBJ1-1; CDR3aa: ASRTGLGTEAF
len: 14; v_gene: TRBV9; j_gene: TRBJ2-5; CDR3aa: ASSVVAGAYQETQY
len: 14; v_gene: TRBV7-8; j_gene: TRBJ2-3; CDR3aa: ASSLAGQTITDTQY
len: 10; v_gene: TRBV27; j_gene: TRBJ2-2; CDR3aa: ASRQGPGELF
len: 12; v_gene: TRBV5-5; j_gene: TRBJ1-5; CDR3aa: ASTGHPEGQPQH
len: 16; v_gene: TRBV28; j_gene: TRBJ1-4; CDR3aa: ASAPGGTGVATNEKLF
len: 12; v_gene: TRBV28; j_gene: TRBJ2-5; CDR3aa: ASSRDPSRRTQY
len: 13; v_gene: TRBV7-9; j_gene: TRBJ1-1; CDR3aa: ASSLEAGRVLEAF
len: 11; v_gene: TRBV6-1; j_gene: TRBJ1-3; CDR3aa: ASAPGAGNTIY
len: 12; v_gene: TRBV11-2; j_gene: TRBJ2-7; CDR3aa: ASTGTGVSYEQY
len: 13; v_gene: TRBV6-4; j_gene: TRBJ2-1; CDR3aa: ASSDSTSGSNEQF
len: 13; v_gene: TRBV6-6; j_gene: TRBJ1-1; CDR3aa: ASSYITEKNTEAF
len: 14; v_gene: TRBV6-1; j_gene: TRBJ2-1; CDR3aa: ASSERGIRSYNEQF
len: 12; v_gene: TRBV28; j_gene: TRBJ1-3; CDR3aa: ASSLRSTGNTIY
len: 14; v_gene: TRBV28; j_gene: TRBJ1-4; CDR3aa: ASSYTTGATNEKLF
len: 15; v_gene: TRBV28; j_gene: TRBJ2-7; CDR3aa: ASSSGLAGGPIAGQY
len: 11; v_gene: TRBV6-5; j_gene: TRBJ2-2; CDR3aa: ASSYPTPGELF